These T cell receptor beta chains were read from a single sample in a study of vaccination effects on CD4 cells after COVID-19. Sequenced by immunoSEQ multiplex PCR; TCRdb stores in-frame clones only, minus some. There are about 27,000 clones in the sample; roughly 77% occur only once, and 15% to 20% lies in the top ten. These receptors' targets are unknown. The sample here was CD4+ T cells from PBMCs cultured with HCoV-NL63 spike peptides, taken before COVID-19 vaccination. The receptors here all came from a human donor who had a prior SARS-CoV-2 infection. The CDR3 runs from the conserved cysteine through the conserved F or W. A D gene is named only where the DNA matches it firmly. Clone size is stated in some rows and not others, as once, few, many or a class when expanded.

J: TRBJ1-4
D: -
size: -
V: TRBV10-3
CDR3: CAIKANEKLFF
DNA: TGTGCCATCAAGGCCAATGAAAAACTGTTTTTT

J: TRBJ2-2
D: TRBD2
size: -
V: TRBV7-9
CDR3: CASSHRTSGSLTGELFF
DNA: TGTGCCAGCAGTCATAGGACTAGCGGGAGCCTTACCGGGGAGCTGTTTTTT

J: TRBJ2-1
D: TRBD2
size: -
V: TRBV29-1
CDR3: CSVAAGVAFNEQFF
DNA: TGCAGCGTTGCCGCGGGGGTAGCATTTAATGAGCAGTTCTTC

J: TRBJ2-2
D: TRBD1
size: -
V: TRBV2
CDR3: CASKRDSYTGELFF
DNA: TGTGCCAGCAAACGGGACAGTTACACCGGGGAGCTGTTTTTT

J: TRBJ1-6
D: -
size: -
V: TRBV5-6
CDR3: CASSPGPNSPLHF
DNA: TGTGCCAGCAGCCCGGGACCCAATTCACCCCTCCACTTT

J: TRBJ2-7
D: TRBD1
size: -
V: TRBV30
CDR3: CAWSLGQGDEQYF
DNA: TGTGCCTGGAGTCTTGGACAGGGAGACGAGCAGTACTTC

J: TRBJ2-2
D: -
size: -
V: TRBV5-1
CDR3: CASSLVSSNTGELFF
DNA: TGCGCCAGCAGCTTGGTGAGCAGTAACACCGGGGAGCTGTTTTTT

J: TRBJ2-3
D: TRBD2
size: -
V: TRBV10-3
CDR3: CATETSGPTDTQYF
DNA: TGTGCCACAGAGACTAGCGGGCCCACAGATACGCAGTATTTT

J: TRBJ2-7
D: -
size: -
V: TRBV5-6
CDR3: CASSSPSRGEQYF
DNA: TGTGCCAGCAGCTCCCCCTCTCGGGGGGAGCAGTACTTC

J: TRBJ2-7
D: TRBD2
size: -
V: TRBV5-1
CDR3: CASSLVKGGPNEQYF
DNA: TGCGCCAGCAGCTTGGTCAAGGGAGGGCCGAACGAGCAGTACTTC

J: TRBJ1-4
D: -
size: -
V: TRBV6-2/TRBV6-3
CDR3: CASSYTGSNEKLFF
DNA: TGTGCCAGCAGTTATACGGGTTCCAATGAAAAACTGTTTTTT

J: TRBJ2-3
D: -
size: -
V: TRBV10-1
CDR3: CASRKRRFGTRGDTQYF
DNA: TGCGCCAGCAGAAAAAGGAGGTTCGGGACCCGGGGAGATACGCAGTATTTT

J: TRBJ2-1
D: -
size: -
V: TRBV2
CDR3: CASSAQRLEYNEQFF
DNA: TGTGCCAGCAGTGCGCAGCGTTTGGAGTACAATGAGCAGTTCTTC

J: TRBJ2-3
D: -
size: once
V: TRBV4-2
CDR3: CASRRGLLGADTQYF
DNA: TGTGCCAGCAGACGGGGTTTACTGGGGGCAGATACGCAGTATTTT

J: TRBJ2-7
D: -
size: few
V: TRBV5-6
CDR3: CASSLAAGRSSYEQYF
DNA: TGTGCCAGCAGCTTGGCAGCAGGGCGCTCCTCCTACGAGCAGTACTTC

J: TRBJ2-5
D: TRBD2
size: -
V: TRBV7-2
CDR3: CASSVMRRGGQETQYF
DNA: TGTGCCAGCAGCGTAATGCGGCGCGGGGGGCAAGAGACCCAGTACTTC

J: TRBJ1-3
D: -
size: large
V: TRBV13
CDR3: CASRSSGHYSGNTIYF
DNA: TGTGCCAGCCGGTCCAGCGGACACTACTCTGGAAACACCATATATTTT

J: TRBJ2-3
D: TRBD2
size: -
V: TRBV5-1
CDR3: CASSLGLAGAGLPDTQYF
DNA: TGCGCCAGCAGCTTGGGACTAGCGGGAGCCGGCCTGCCAGATACGCAGTATTTT

J: TRBJ1-5
D: -
size: -
V: TRBV15
CDR3: CATSRARVTNQPQHF
DNA: TGTGCCACCAGCAGAGCCAGGGTGACCAATCAGCCCCAGCATTTT

J: TRBJ2-1
D: TRBD2
size: -
V: TRBV9
CDR3: CASSVRIAGYNEQFF
DNA: TGTGCCAGCAGCGTAAGAATAGCGGGATACAATGAGCAGTTCTTC

J: TRBJ1-2
D: -
size: -
V: TRBV21-1
CDR3: CASSGGGQNYGYTF
DNA: TGTGCCAGCAGCGGTGGGGGCCAGAACTATGGCTACACCTTC

J: TRBJ1-1
D: -
size: -
V: TRBV18
CDR3: CASSPPGRNTEAFF
DNA: TGTGCCAGCTCACCACCGGGCAGAAACACTGAAGCTTTCTTT

J: TRBJ2-1
D: -
size: -
V: TRBV20-1
CDR3: CSAGKEQFF
DNA: TGCAGTGCGGGCAAGGAGCAGTTCTTC

J: TRBJ2-2
D: -
size: -
V: TRBV9
CDR3: CASSVSTDTGELFF
DNA: TGTGCCAGCAGCGTTTCCACAGACACCGGGGAGCTGTTTTTT